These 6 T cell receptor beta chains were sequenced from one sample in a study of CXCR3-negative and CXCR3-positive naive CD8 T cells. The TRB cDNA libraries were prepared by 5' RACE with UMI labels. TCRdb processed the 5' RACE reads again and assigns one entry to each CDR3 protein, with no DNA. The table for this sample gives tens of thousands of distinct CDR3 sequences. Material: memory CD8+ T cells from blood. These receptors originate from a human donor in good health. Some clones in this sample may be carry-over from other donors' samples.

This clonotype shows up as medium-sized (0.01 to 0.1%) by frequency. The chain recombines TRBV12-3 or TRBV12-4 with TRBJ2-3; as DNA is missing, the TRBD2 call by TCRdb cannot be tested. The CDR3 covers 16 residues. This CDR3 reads CASSPDPSGGTDTQYF.

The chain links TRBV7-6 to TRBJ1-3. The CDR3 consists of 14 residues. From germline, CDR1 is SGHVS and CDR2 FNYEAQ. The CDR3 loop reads CASSPRYRGNTIYF.

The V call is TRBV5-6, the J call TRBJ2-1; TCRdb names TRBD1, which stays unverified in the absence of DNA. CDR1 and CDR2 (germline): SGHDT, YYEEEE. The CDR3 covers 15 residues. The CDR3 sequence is CASSDPGTSYNEQFF.

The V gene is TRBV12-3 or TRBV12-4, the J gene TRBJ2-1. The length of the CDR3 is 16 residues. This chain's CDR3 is CASSPSWQREENEQFF.

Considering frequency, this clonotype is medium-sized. The CDR3 sequence: CASSQEKTAPSYEQYF. V usage is TRBV4-1 and J usage is TRBJ2-7; TCRdb picks TRBD1, but there is no DNA to check that call. Germline CDR1 and CDR2: MGHRA and YSYEKL. This CDR3 is 16 amino acids long.

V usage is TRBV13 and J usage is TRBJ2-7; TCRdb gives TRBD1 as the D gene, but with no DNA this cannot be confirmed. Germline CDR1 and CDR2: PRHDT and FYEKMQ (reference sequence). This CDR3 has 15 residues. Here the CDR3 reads CASTPGQGGTYEQYF.